The rows below give T cell receptor beta chains drawn from one sample of a study of OX40 agonist ivuxolimab in advanced cancers. Produced via immunoSEQ multiplex PCR; TCRdb's table is partial and in-frame only. Of about 81,000 clones in the sample, more than 75% were seen once. The sample was CD4+ or CD8+ T cells sorted from blood, taken in a trial of the OX40 agonist ivuxolimab. All receptors come from an adult with an advanced solid tumor such as melanoma, head and neck, liver or kidney cancer. CDR3s include the opening cysteine and the closing phenylalanine or tryptophan. A D gene is named only where the DNA matches it firmly. A clone size is listed for some rows: how often the clone was seen (once, few, many), or a class if it is expanded.

TGTGCCAGCGCCTTGAATACAGGGTCTAGCACAGATACGCAGTATTTT,CASALNTGSSTDTQYF,TRBV11-2,-,-,TRBJ2-3
TGTGCCAGCTCACCTGAGACGTTCTATGGCTACACCTTC,CASSPETFYGYTF,TRBV18,-,-,TRBJ1-2
TGTGCCACCAGCAGAGGTCCCGCGGGGGCAACTAATGAAAAACTGTTTTTT,CATSRGPAGATNEKLFF,TRBV15,-,-,TRBJ1-4
TGTGCCAGTAGCAAAAGGGGAACGGGACAGGGACACGAGCAGTACTTC,CASSKRGTGQGHEQYF,TRBV19,once,TRBD1,TRBJ2-7
TGTGCCAGCACCGCGAGGGGTGGGACAGGGTCAATGGGGGGCTACACCTTC,CASTARGGTGSMGGYTF,TRBV27,-,TRBD1,TRBJ1-2
TGCGCCAGCAGTGAGCCTTGGGATCAGCCCCAGCATTTT,CASSEPWDQPQHF,TRBV10-1,-,-,TRBJ1-5
TGTGCCAGCAGCCAACGACGGGCCAGCTCCTACAATGAGCAGTTCTTC,CASSQRRASSYNEQFF,TRBV9,-,-,TRBJ2-1
TGCGCCAGCAATATTGGCGTGGGGGGGCTAGCTTACAATGAGCAGTTCTTC,CASNIGVGGLAYNEQFF,TRBV5-1,-,-,TRBJ2-1
TGTGCCAGCAGCTCCCCCGCCGGGACAGGGGACAATGAGCAGTTCTTC,CASSSPAGTGDNEQFF,TRBV5-4,-,TRBD1,TRBJ2-1
TGTGCCAGCAGAAATCCTGGACCTACCGCCACCATATATTTT,CASRNPGPTATIYF,TRBV28,-,-,TRBJ1-3
TGTGCCAGCAGTGAAGAAAGGGGGAAAGCTTTCTTT,CASSEERGKAFF,TRBV2,-,-,TRBJ1-1
TGCAGCGTTGAAATGGGCTACACCTTC,CSVEMGYTF,TRBV29-1,-,-,TRBJ1-2
TGCGCCAGCAGTGCCGACAACTTGGGGGGCTACACCTTC,CASSADNLGGYTF,TRBV10-1,-,-,TRBJ1-2
TGCGCCAGCAGTGTCGACGGGACCCAACGTGAAGCTTTCTTT,CASSVDGTQREAFF,TRBV5-1,-,-,TRBJ1-1
TGCGCCAGCAGCTGGGACAGTGCCACAGATACGCAGTATTTT,CASSWDSATDTQYF,TRBV5-1,-,TRBD1,TRBJ2-3
TGTGCCAGCAGCCGACGAGACTTGGACACCGGGGAGCTGTTTTTT,CASSRRDLDTGELFF,TRBV11-2,-,-,TRBJ2-2
TGCGCCAGCAGGTCGACAGGACCCCCTAACGAGCAGTACTTC,CASRSTGPPNEQYF,TRBV10-1,-,-,TRBJ2-7
TGTGCCAGCAGCTCGTATTGGACGGGGATTACGCAGTATTTT,CASSSYWTGITQYF,TRBV5-6,-,-,TRBJ2-3
TGTGCCAGCAGTGTGGACACCGTCTATAGCAATCAGCCCCAGCATTTT,CASSVDTVYSNQPQHF,TRBV6-1,-,-,TRBJ1-5
TGTGCCAGCTCACCAGGGCGTGACCAAGAGACCCAGTACTTC,CASSPGRDQETQYF,TRBV18,-,-,TRBJ2-5